This is a list of T cell receptor beta chains from one sample in a study of blood T cell repertoires in COVID-19. Sequenced by immunoSEQ multiplex PCR; TCRdb stores in-frame clones only, minus some. The profile shows about 190,000 clones, roughly 84% of them singletons. The sample comprised PBMCs or T cells enriched from blood (not recorded which). All receptors come from a woman in her twenties or thirties who had been exposed to COVID-19. The CDR3 runs from the conserved cysteine through the conserved F or W. A D gene is named only where the DNA matches it firmly. Clone size, where shown, is once, few, many, or a class for clones that have expanded.

clone_size: -; v_call: TRBV7-9; d_call: -; j_call: TRBJ1-2; cdr3_aa: CASSSLPPQGLRNYGYTF; cdr3_nt: TGTGCCAGCAGCTCACTTCCGCCCCAGGGGCTCCGTAACTATGGCTACACCTTC
clone_size: -; v_call: TRBV12-3/TRBV12-4; d_call: -; j_call: TRBJ1-1; cdr3_aa: CASSWGGTEAFF; cdr3_nt: TGTGCCAGCAGTTGGGGGGGCACTGAAGCTTTCTTT
clone_size: -; v_call: TRBV19; d_call: TRBD1; j_call: TRBJ1-1; cdr3_aa: CASSSTGGGYTEAFF; cdr3_nt: TGTGCCAGTAGCTCGACAGGGGGCGGGTACACTGAAGCTTTCTTT
clone_size: -; v_call: TRBV6-5; d_call: TRBD1; j_call: TRBJ1-1; cdr3_aa: CASSRGQGMNTEAFF; cdr3_nt: TGTGCCAGCAGCCGCGGACAGGGAATGAACACTGAAGCTTTCTTT
clone_size: -; v_call: TRBV5-1; d_call: -; j_call: TRBJ1-2; cdr3_aa: CASSPGEGYTF; cdr3_nt: TGCGCCAGCAGCCCAGGGGAGGGCTACACCTTC
clone_size: once; v_call: TRBV3-1/TRBV3-2; d_call: -; j_call: TRBJ1-4; cdr3_aa: CASSPLAATNEKLFF; cdr3_nt: TGTGCCAGCAGCCCCTTAGCTGCAACTAATGAAAAACTGTTTTTT
clone_size: once; v_call: TRBV3-1/TRBV3-2; d_call: TRBD2; j_call: TRBJ2-1; cdr3_aa: CASSQPRGLAGSEQFF; cdr3_nt: TGTGCCAGCAGCCAACCCCGGGGACTAGCGGGGAGTGAGCAGTTCTTC
clone_size: -; v_call: TRBV11-2; d_call: -; j_call: TRBJ2-2; cdr3_aa: CASSPTNTGELFF; cdr3_nt: TGTGCCAGCAGCCCAACGAACACCGGGGAGCTGTTTTTT
clone_size: -; v_call: TRBV2; d_call: TRBD2; j_call: TRBJ2-1; cdr3_aa: CASRGLGPYNEQFF; cdr3_nt: TGTGCCAGCAGGGGACTAGGACCCTACAATGAGCAGTTCTTC
clone_size: -; v_call: TRBV5-1; d_call: -; j_call: TRBJ2-7; cdr3_aa: CASSPRGRGDYEQYF; cdr3_nt: TGCGCCAGCAGCCCGCGAGGCAGGGGGGACTACGAGCAGTACTTC
clone_size: once; v_call: TRBV18; d_call: -; j_call: TRBJ2-5; cdr3_aa: CASSPLRDQETQYF; cdr3_nt: TGTGCCAGCTCACCTCTCAGGGACCAAGAGACCCAGTACTTC
clone_size: once; v_call: TRBV5-6; d_call: TRBD1; j_call: TRBJ1-2; cdr3_aa: CASSPGTGGETYGYTF; cdr3_nt: TGTGCCAGCAGCCCAGGGACAGGGGGCGAAACCTATGGCTACACCTTC
clone_size: -; v_call: TRBV6-5; d_call: -; j_call: TRBJ1-6; cdr3_aa: CATNPTRGSPLHF; cdr3_nt: TGTGCCACCAACCCCACCAGGGGTTCACCCCTCCACTTT
clone_size: -; v_call: TRBV7-9; d_call: -; j_call: TRBJ1-1; cdr3_aa: CASSRRTTVNTEAFF; cdr3_nt: TGTGCCAGCAGCCGCCGCACGACAGTGAACACTGAAGCTTTCTTT
clone_size: -; v_call: TRBV18; d_call: TRBD2; j_call: TRBJ2-2; cdr3_aa: CANSPLGGGRTGELFF; cdr3_nt: TGTGCCAACTCACCACTGGGCGGGGGACGCACCGGGGAGCTGTTTTTT
clone_size: -; v_call: TRBV7-2; d_call: TRBD2; j_call: TRBJ2-1; cdr3_aa: CASSLVAGVDEQFF; cdr3_nt: TGTGCCAGCAGCTTAGTAGCGGGGGTCGATGAGCAGTTCTTC
clone_size: -; v_call: TRBV11-2; d_call: TRBD1; j_call: TRBJ1-2; cdr3_aa: CASSLPGQGANYGYTF; cdr3_nt: TGTGCCAGCAGCTTACCGGGACAGGGGGCTAACTATGGCTACACCTTC
clone_size: -; v_call: TRBV20-1; d_call: -; j_call: TRBJ1-1; cdr3_aa: CSARVGGAAFF; cdr3_nt: TGCAGTGCTAGGGTTGGGGGGGCGGCTTTCTTT
clone_size: -; v_call: TRBV6-5; d_call: TRBD1; j_call: TRBJ2-7; cdr3_aa: CASSTPTGGPDEQYF; cdr3_nt: TGTGCCAGCAGTACGCCTACAGGGGGTCCTGACGAGCAGTACTTC
clone_size: -; v_call: TRBV18; d_call: -; j_call: TRBJ2-5; cdr3_aa: CASSPNQETQYF; cdr3_nt: TGTGCCAGCTCACCTAACCAAGAGACCCAGTACTTC
clone_size: -; v_call: TRBV5-4; d_call: -; j_call: TRBJ1-1; cdr3_aa: CASSLNSNTEAFF; cdr3_nt: TGTGCCAGCAGCTTAAACAGCAACACTGAAGCTTTCTTT
clone_size: -; v_call: TRBV7-7; d_call: TRBD2; j_call: TRBJ2-3; cdr3_aa: CASSFGRGGTDTQYF; cdr3_nt: TGTGCTAGCAGCTTTGGTCGGGGGGGCACAGATACGCAGTATTTT
clone_size: -; v_call: TRBV6-5; d_call: -; j_call: TRBJ1-4; cdr3_aa: CASSYGGSLNEKLFF; cdr3_nt: TGTGCCAGCAGTTACGGCGGCAGCCTTAATGAAAAACTGTTTTTT
clone_size: -; v_call: TRBV6-5; d_call: -; j_call: TRBJ1-1; cdr3_aa: CASSYSTGVGTEAFF; cdr3_nt: TGTGCCAGCAGTTACTCGACGGGGGTGGGAACTGAAGCTTTCTTT
clone_size: once; v_call: TRBV10-3; d_call: -; j_call: TRBJ1-2; cdr3_aa: CAISDPPVGDTYGYTF; cdr3_nt: TGTGCCATCAGTGACCCACCAGTAGGGGACACCTATGGCTACACCTTC
clone_size: -; v_call: TRBV18; d_call: -; j_call: TRBJ1-5; cdr3_aa: CASSPLRPGYGQPQHF; cdr3_nt: TGTGCCAGCTCACCACTGAGGCCAGGGTATGGTCAGCCCCAGCATTTT
clone_size: -; v_call: TRBV7-8; d_call: -; j_call: TRBJ1-3; cdr3_aa: CASSLVGGARKGDTIYF; cdr3_nt: TGTGCCAGCAGCTTAGTAGGGGGGGCGCGAAAGGGAGACACCATATATTTT
clone_size: -; v_call: TRBV3-1/TRBV3-2; d_call: TRBD2; j_call: TRBJ2-3; cdr3_aa: CASSQLAGTDTQYF; cdr3_nt: TGTGCCAGCAGTCAACTAGCGGGAACAGATACGCAGTATTTT
clone_size: -; v_call: TRBV10-2; d_call: TRBD1; j_call: TRBJ1-2; cdr3_aa: CASSDSSQGASRGYTF; cdr3_nt: TGCGCCAGCAGTGATTCGTCACAGGGGGCCTCCCGTGGCTACACCTTC
clone_size: -; v_call: TRBV5-8; d_call: TRBD2; j_call: TRBJ2-7; cdr3_aa: CASSSRLAGAYEQYF; cdr3_nt: TGTGCCAGCAGCTCTCGACTAGCGGGGGCCTACGAGCAGTACTTC
clone_size: few; v_call: TRBV24-1; d_call: -; j_call: TRBJ2-1; cdr3_aa: CATSDLEDFNEQFF; cdr3_nt: TGTGCCACCAGTGATTTGGAGGACTTCAATGAGCAGTTCTTC
clone_size: -; v_call: TRBV5-6; d_call: -; j_call: TRBJ1-2; cdr3_aa: CASSHREGYGYTF; cdr3_nt: TGTGCCAGCAGCCACAGGGAGGGGTATGGCTACACCTTC
clone_size: -; v_call: TRBV5-5; d_call: TRBD1; j_call: TRBJ1-1; cdr3_aa: CASSRRGVNTEAFF; cdr3_nt: TGTGCCAGCAGCCGCAGGGGGGTGAACACTGAAGCTTTCTTT
clone_size: -; v_call: TRBV6-5; d_call: -; j_call: TRBJ2-2; cdr3_aa: CASGRVTGELFF; cdr3_nt: TGTGCCAGCGGCAGGGTCACCGGGGAGCTGTTTTTT
clone_size: -; v_call: TRBV7-2; d_call: -; j_call: TRBJ1-3; cdr3_aa: CASSLNRGPGDTIYF; cdr3_nt: TGTGCCAGCAGCTTAAACCGGGGACCAGGGGACACCATATATTTT
clone_size: -; v_call: TRBV5-1; d_call: -; j_call: TRBJ1-5; cdr3_aa: CASSPGEGSNQPQHF; cdr3_nt: TGCGCCAGCAGCCCTGGAGAGGGCAGCAATCAGCCCCAGCATTTT
clone_size: -; v_call: TRBV28; d_call: TRBD1; j_call: TRBJ2-7; cdr3_aa: CASSLEDREAREQYF; cdr3_nt: TGTGCCAGCAGTTTAGAGGACAGGGAAGCTCGCGAGCAGTACTTC
clone_size: -; v_call: TRBV7-2; d_call: TRBD1; j_call: TRBJ2-7; cdr3_aa: CASSPGGEQYF; cdr3_nt: TGTGCCAGCAGCCCAGGGGGCGAGCAGTACTTC
clone_size: -; v_call: TRBV11-2; d_call: -; j_call: TRBJ1-2; cdr3_aa: CASSVNYGYTF; cdr3_nt: TGTGCCAGCAGCGTAAACTATGGCTACACCTTC
clone_size: once; v_call: TRBV10-3; d_call: -; j_call: TRBJ2-5; cdr3_aa: CAISESLGGTEGTQYF; cdr3_nt: TGTGCCATCAGTGAGTCGCTAGGAGGCACAGAGGGGACCCAGTACTTC
clone_size: -; v_call: TRBV4-1; d_call: -; j_call: TRBJ2-7; cdr3_aa: CASSGGEAYEQYF; cdr3_nt: TGCGCCAGCAGCGGGGGCGAGGCCTACGAGCAGTACTTC
clone_size: -; v_call: TRBV7-9; d_call: -; j_call: TRBJ1-5; cdr3_aa: CASSTGRGGSNQPQHF; cdr3_nt: TGTGCCAGCAGCACGGGGAGAGGCGGCAGCAATCAGCCCCAGCATTTT
clone_size: -; v_call: TRBV12-3/TRBV12-4; d_call: -; j_call: TRBJ2-1; cdr3_aa: CASSLPGEQFF; cdr3_nt: TGTGCCAGCAGTTTACCGGGTGAGCAGTTCTTC
clone_size: -; v_call: TRBV6-5; d_call: -; j_call: TRBJ1-5; cdr3_aa: CASRLTGNQPQHF; cdr3_nt: TGTGCCAGCAGGCTTACAGGGAATCAGCCCCAGCATTTT
clone_size: -; v_call: TRBV7-9; d_call: TRBD2; j_call: TRBJ2-2; cdr3_aa: CASSLGGAPGELFF; cdr3_nt: TGTGCCAGCAGCTTGGGAGGGGCCCCCGGGGAGCTGTTTTTT